These 24 T cell receptor beta chains share one sample of origin, sequenced in a study of T cell repertoires in cytomegalovirus infection. TCRdb reprocessed the reads via MiXCR and lists one record per CDR3 protein. The table shows more than 500,000 distinct CDR3 sequences, with 16% occurring only once. Sequencing was performed on CD8+ T cells from PBMCs. The receptors stem from a human donor in good health (CMV status not recorded). Some clones in this sample may be carry-over from other donors' samples.

The rearrangement joins TRBV11-2 to TRBJ2-7; D possibly corresponds to TRBD1 (6 bases). Trimming took off 1 base at V and 0 bases at J, with 13 bases between the two ends. The CDR3 is made up of 16 amino acids. Germline CDR1 is SGHAT and CDR2 is FQNNGV. CDR3 nucleotide sequence: TGTGCCAGCAGCTTAGCGACCGGGGACATCTCCTACGAGCAGTACTTC. Residues: CASSLATGDISYEQYF.

In this sample, this clonotype turned up many times. A junction boundary mismatches the germline segment, possibly from a read error. The gene calls are TRBV7-9 and TRBJ2-1; 9 positions agree with TRBD1. In germline, CDR1 is SEHNR, CDR2 FQNEAQ (reference sequence). CDR3 length equals 16 residues. CDR3 DNA sequence: TGTGCCAGCAACTTAGCCGGGACAGGGTTCGGGAATGAGCAGTTCTTC. This codes for CASNLAGTGFGNEQFF.

Ten or more counts support this clonotype. This chain joins TRBV2 and TRBJ2-1; 11 nucleotides agree with TRBD2. Germline loops: CDR1 SNHLY, CDR2 FYNNEI. J was trimmed by 0 bases and V by 10 bases; bases with no gene match: 11. The length of the CDR3 is 17 residues. The CDR3 region is CATNSLAGASSYNEQFF. Here the CDR3 DNA reads TGTGCCACCAACTCACTAGCGGGGGCAAGCTCCTACAATGAGCAGTTCTTC. The full variable domain, rest sourced from reference TRBV2 and TRBJ2-1, is EPEVTQTPSHQVTQMGQEVILRCVPISNHLYFYWYRQILGQKVEFLVSFYNNEISEKSEIFDDQFSVERPDGSNFTLKIRSTKLEDSAMYFCATNSLAGASSYNEQFFGPGTRLTVL.

The chain has TRBV20-1 and TRBJ2-1; D is possibly TRBD1 (6 bases). Germline values: CDR1 DFQATT, CDR2 SNEGSKA (reference sequence). V was shortened by 5 bases and J by 0 bases, with 11 bases between the two germline ends. The CDR3 sequence is 14 residues long. The CDR3 nucleotides are TGCAGTGCTTATGACAGGAGCTCCTACAATGAGCAGTTCTTC. It translates to CSAYDRSSYNEQFF.

In this sample, this clonotype turned up many times. The chain is built from TRBV7-9 and TRBJ2-7; TRBD1 matches at 10 bases. V trimming: 4 bases; J trimming: 4 bases; junction bases outside the gene matches: 4. This CDR3 contains 14 residues. The germline V gene has CDR1 SEHNR and CDR2 FQNEAQ (reference sequence). The CDR3 loop is CASSSPGQGYEQYF. As DNA, the CDR3 is TGTGCCAGCAGCTCTCCGGGACAGGGGTACGAGCAGTACTTC.

The chain combines TRBV6-5 with TRBJ1-2, with D unresolved. Between the trimmed V and J ends, which lost 0 bases and 1 base, there was a span of 6 bases. This CDR3 spans 14 amino acids. Germline-derived CDR1 and CDR2 are MNHEY and SVGAGI. The CDR3 spells CASSYSQNNYGYTF. DNA of the CDR3: TGTGCCAGCAGTTACTCGCAAAATAACTATGGCTACACCTTC.

This clonotype has a count of ten or more. The chain combines TRBV7-6 with TRBJ2-5, with D perhaps TRBD1 (5 bases). Looked up from germline, CDR1 is SGHVS and CDR2 is FNYEAQ. This CDR3 region has 13 residues. V dropped 8 bases and J dropped 5 bases, with 15 bases sitting between them. The CDR3 reads CASYRTPRETQYF. CDR3 sequence (DNA): TGTGCCAGCTACAGGACACCCCGGGAGACCCAGTACTTC.

This clonotype was observed a few times. The gene calls are TRBV7-9 and TRBJ2-5; TRBD2 might be the D (5 bases). Germline assignment: CDR1 SEHNR and CDR2 FQNEAQ (reference sequence). CDR3 length: 15 residues. With 7 bases removed from V and 1 base from J, the gap between germline ends came to 16 bases. CDR3 sequence: CASTDFREPQETQYF. The DNA for the CDR3 is TGTGCCAGCACCGATTTCCGGGAACCCCAAGAGACCCAGTACTTC. The full variable domain, completed using reference TRBV7-9 and TRBJ2-5, is DTGVSQNPRHKITKRGQNVTFRCDPISEHNRLYWYRQTLGQGPEFLTYFQNEAQLEKSRLLSDRFSAERPKGSFSTLEIQRTEQGDSAMYLCASTDFREPQETQYFGPGTRLLVL.

This clonotype has at least ten counts. J is TRBJ2-5 and V is TRBV2, with 11 bases fitting TRBD1. After removal of 0 bases from V and 5 bases from J, the junction contained 8 bases not matched to a gene. There are 17 residues in the CDR3. The germline gives CDR1 SNHLY, CDR2 FYNNEI. CDR3 in amino acids: CASSEALGTGGKETQYF. The DNA for the CDR3 is TGTGCCAGCAGTGAAGCCCTCGGGACAGGGGGTAAGGAGACCCAGTACTTC.

The rearrangement joins TRBV11-2 to TRBJ2-3; D is unresolved. Germline CDR1 and CDR2: SGHAT and FQNNGV. The CDR3 length is 12 residues. The V end was cut by 5 bases, the J end by 9 bases, with 12 bases between. DNA of the CDR3: TGTGCCAGCAGCCCCGAGGCCATAACGCAGTATTTT. This sequence encodes CASSPEAITQYF.

This clonotype appeared a few times. The chain recombines TRBV5-1 with TRBJ2-5, with 7 bases aligning to TRBD1. The CDR3 extends over 20 amino acids. Germline V gene lookup returns CDR1 SGHRS and CDR2 YFSETQ. Trimming removed 1 base from V and 5 bases from J; junction bases left unmatched: 23. For the CDR3, the DNA is TGCGCCAGCAGCTTGTTCCCACCATCAACAGGGGAATTCTTAGGGGAGACCCAGTACTTC. Translation: CASSLFPPSTGEFLGETQYF.

J is TRBJ2-1 and V is TRBV24-1, with 12 bases lining up with TRBD2. The CDR3 is made up of 16 amino acids. Trimming removed 1 base from V and 10 bases from J; junction bases left unmatched: 7. Germline lookup yields CDR1 KGHDR and CDR2 SFDVKD. The CDR3 DNA reads as TGTGCCACCAGTGATTTTCAGACTAGCGGGAGACAAGAGCAGTTCTTC. Residues: CATSDFQTSGRQEQFF.

This clonotype was seen a few times. The gene calls are TRBV19 and TRBJ2-3; D ambiguous. The CDR3 sequence is 14 residues long. From germline, CDR1 is LNHDA and CDR2 SQIVND (reference sequence). With 3 bases removed from V and 0 bases from J, the gap between germline ends came to 7 bases. DNA for the CDR3: TGTGCCAGTAGTATCGGCAGGAGCACAGATACGCAGTATTTT. This translates into CASSIGRSTDTQYF.

This clonotype was seen many times. This chain joins TRBV11-2 and TRBJ1-1; 7 bases map to TRBD1. The V segment lost 3 bases and the J segment 5 bases; nucleotides outside the gene matches: 6. Germline loops: CDR1 SGHAT, CDR2 FQNNGV. This CDR3 is built from 14 residues. The CDR3 region is CASSLLQGTTEAFF. CDR3 nucleotide sequence: TGTGCCAGCAGCTTGTTACAGGGGACGACTGAAGCTTTCTTT.

This clonotype was observed many times. The V call is TRBV7-6, the J call TRBJ2-1; possibly TRBD2 for D (5 bases). The germline V gene encodes CDR1 SGHVS and CDR2 FNYEAQ. V was shortened by 3 bases and J by 0 bases, with 15 bases between the two germline ends. The CDR3 covers 17 residues. The CDR3 nucleotides are TGTGCCAGCAGCTTCGGTCGGGGAGAATCCTCCTACAATGAGCAGTTCTTC. Encoded protein: CASSFGRGESSYNEQFF.

At least ten counts were recorded for this clonotype. The CDR3 coding sequence is TGTGCTAGTGGTTTCACAAACGGTAGCGGGGGGGCTCCGACGAACACCGGGGAGCTGTTTTTT. Its protein product is CASGFTNGSGGAPTNTGELFF. This sequence joins TRBV12-5 and TRBJ2-2, with 11 positions matching TRBD2. This CDR3 has 21 amino acids. The germline V gene encodes CDR1 LGHNT and CDR2 FRNRAP. The V segment lost 3 bases and the J segment 0 bases; nucleotides outside the gene matches: 15.

This clonotype was seen ten or more times. The V and J genes are TRBV12-5 and TRBJ2-1, with 8 bases matching TRBD1. With 6 bases clipped from V and 4 bases from J, the junction kept 14 bases outside the gene matches. The CDR3 length is 17 residues. Germline V gene sequence: CDR1 LGHNT, CDR2 FRNRAP. The CDR3 reads CASGHSGGEVGYNEQFF. The CDR3 DNA reads as TGTGCTAGTGGGCACTCAGGGGGCGAGGTCGGGTACAATGAGCAGTTCTTC. Supplemented by reference TRBV12-5 and TRBJ2-1, the full variable domain reads DARVTQTPRHKVTEMGQEVTMRCQPILGHNTVFWYRQTMMQGLELLAYFRNRAPLDDSGMPKDRFSAEMPDATLATLKIQPSEPRDSAVYFCASGHSGGEVGYNEQFFGPGTRLTVL.

The table lists this clonotype with many counts. This chain joins TRBV5-6 and TRBJ2-1; TRBD2 aligns across 10 bases. Germline trimming cut 3 bases from V and 6 bases from J; bases unmatched to any gene: 9. From germline, CDR1 is SGHDT and CDR2 YYEEEE. CDR3 length: 16 amino acids. The CDR3 reads CASSYSLGLAVNEQFF. Written as DNA, the CDR3 is TGTGCCAGCAGCTATTCCCTAGGACTAGCGGTCAATGAGCAGTTCTTC.

This clonotype has at least ten counts. This chain uses TRBV11-2 with TRBJ2-1, with D unclear. The length of the CDR3 is 13 residues. Between the trimmed V and J ends, which lost 1 base and 7 bases, there was a span of 8 bases. The germline V gene has CDR1 SGHAT and CDR2 FQNNGV. CDR3 coding DNA: TGTGCCAGCAGCTTAGGGCTAGGAAATGAGCAGTTCTTC. Its translation: CASSLGLGNEQFF. Full variable domain (outside the CDR3, taken from reference TRBV11-2 and TRBJ2-1): EAGVAQSPRYKIIEKRQSVAFWCNPISGHATLYWYQQILGQGPKLLIQFQNNGVVDDSQLPKDRFSAERLKGVDSTLKIQPAKLEDSAVYLCASSLGLGNEQFFGPGTRLTVL.

This clonotype was counted many times. This chain links TRBV4-2 with TRBJ1-1, with a possible D match to TRBD1 (6 bases). Germline values: CDR1 LGHNA, CDR2 YNFKEQ. V was clipped by 3 bases and J by 5 bases, with 16 bases between them. The CDR3 spans 15 residues. The CDR3 DNA follows: TGTGCCAGCAGCCACCTCAAGGGGGGAGGAACTGAAGCTTTCTTT. Encoded protein: CASSHLKGGGTEAFF.

This clonotype was recorded many times. V is TRBV15 and J is TRBJ2-7, with 7 bases fitting TRBD2. This CDR3 has 17 amino acids. Germline assignment: CDR1 LNHNV and CDR2 YYDKDF (reference sequence). V shed 5 bases and J 0 bases; nucleotides not matched to a gene: 13. This CDR3 reads CATSDGGGPGFSYEQYF. Written as DNA, the CDR3 is TGTGCCACCAGCGACGGGGGAGGGCCGGGATTCTCCTACGAGCAGTACTTC.

This rearrangement joins TRBV28 to TRBJ1-4; 8 nucleotides align to TRBD1. V gave up 3 bases and J gave up 8 bases; unmatched junction bases: 5. Germline V gene lookup returns CDR1 MDHEN and CDR2 SYDVKM. There are 14 residues in the CDR3. The CDR3 protein is CASSLDREWEKLFF. The CDR3 DNA reads TGTGCCAGCAGTTTGGACAGGGAGTGGGAAAAACTGTTTTTT. Variable domain in full (rest from reference TRBV28 and TRBJ1-4): DVKVTQSSRYLVKRTGEKVFLECVQDMDHENMFWYRQDPGLGLRLIYFSYDVKMKEKGDIPEGYSVSREKKERFSLILESASTNQTSMYLCASSLDREWEKLFFGSGTQLSVL.

The chain combines TRBV6-2 or TRBV6-3 with TRBJ2-7; D is perhaps TRBD1 (5 bases). The CDR3 consists of 12 residues. Germline loops: CDR1 MNHEY, CDR2 SVGEGT. The ends were cut back, 5 bases at V and 2 bases at J, with 7 bases in the middle. The CDR3: CASSRQTYEQYF. CDR3 bases: TGTGCCAGCAGTCGACAGACCTACGAGCAGTACTTC.

This clonotype appeared many times. The chain links TRBV7-9 to TRBJ2-6; D remains unclear. V lost 5 bases and J lost 2, with 16 bases in between. The CDR3 sequence is 17 residues long. Germline CDR1 is SEHNR and CDR2 is FQNEAQ (reference sequence). This CDR3 is CASSGPVALTGANVLTF. CDR3 coding DNA: TGTGCCAGCAGCGGACCCGTGGCGTTAACTGGGGCCAACGTCCTGACTTTC.